This TCR beta chain was captured in a study of shared clonotypes between healthy human individuals. Broader study findings: It was observed that 5% to 6.5% of naive CD4 clonotypes were shared across several donors.

The V and J ends lost 7 bases and 8 bases respectively, with 11 bases between them. This CDR3 comprises 11 residues. Germline V CDR1 and CDR2: MNHEY, SVGAGI. This clone was found once. Antigen unknown. Here immunoSEQ multiplex PCR was the method, and the copy in TCRdb shows in-frame clones only, minus some. The sample has more than 2,000,000 clones, approximately 90% seen once. Sequencing was carried out using naive CD4+ T cells sorted from blood. Subset specified: CD45RA+ positively selected. The V call is TRBV6-5, the J call TRBJ1-2, with a tentative D call TRBD1 (6 bases). The clonotype comes from a man younger than 30 in good health. CDR3 protein: CASNREGGYTF. CDR3 DNA: TGTGCCAGCAACAGGGAGGGCGGCTACACCTTC.